Sequencing of this T cell receptor (beta chain) was carried out in a study of neurological immune-mediated disorders. CDR1 and CDR2 (germline): DFQATT, SNEGSKA (reference sequence). V was shortened by 8 bases and J by 2 bases, with 9 bases between the two germline ends. The CDR3 is 11 residues long. This clonotype was picked up many times. TCRdb analysed the 5' RACE reads with MiXCR anew, one entry per CDR3 protein. The sample shows approximately 40,000 distinct CDR3 sequences, roughly 15% of them seen only once. This sequence was found in an older woman with HTLV-1-associated myelopathy (HAM/TSP). The genes are TRBV20-1 and TRBJ1-2; perhaps TRBD1 as D (5 bases). Sequencing was performed on CD4+ T cells from blood. CDR3 nucleotide sequence: TGCAGTCCCCGACAGAACTATGGCTACACCTTC. Its translation is CSPRQNYGYTF.